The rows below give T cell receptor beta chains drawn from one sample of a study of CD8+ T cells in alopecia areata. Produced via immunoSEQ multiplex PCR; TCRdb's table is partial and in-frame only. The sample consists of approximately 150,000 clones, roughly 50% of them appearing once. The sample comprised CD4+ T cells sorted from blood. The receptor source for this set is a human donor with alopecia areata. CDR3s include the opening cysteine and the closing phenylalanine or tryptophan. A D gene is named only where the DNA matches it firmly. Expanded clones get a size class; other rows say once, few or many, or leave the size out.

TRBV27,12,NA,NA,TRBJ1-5,TGTGCCAGCAGTTTCATTGATCAGCCCCAGCATTTT,CASSFIDQPQHF
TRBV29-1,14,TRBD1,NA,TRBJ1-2,TGCAGCGCTAGGACAGGGCGAGGATTTGGGGGCTACACCTTC,CSARTGRGFGGYTF
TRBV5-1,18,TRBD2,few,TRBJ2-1,TGCGCCAGCAAAATAGCGGGAGGGCCTTCAGGCTCCTACAATGAGCAGTTCTTC,CASKIAGGPSGSYNEQFF
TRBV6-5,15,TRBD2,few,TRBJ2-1,TGTGCCAGCAGTTACTCTAGGGGACTACTGAATGAGCAGTTCTTC,CASSYSRGLLNEQFF
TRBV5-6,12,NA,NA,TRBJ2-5,TGTGCCAGCAGCTTACTGACGGAGACCCAGTACTTC,CASSLLTETQYF
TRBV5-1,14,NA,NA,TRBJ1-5,TGCGCCAGCAGCTTGAGGTACAAGGGACAGCCCCAGCATTTT,CASSLRYKGQPQHF
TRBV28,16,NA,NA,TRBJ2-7,TGTGCCAGCAGTCCCGCACTATCCGGGGCGGCCTACGAGCAGTACTTC,CASSPALSGAAYEQYF
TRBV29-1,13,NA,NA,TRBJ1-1,TGCAGCGCCCAAGGACAGAAAAATATTGAAGCTTTCTTT,CSAQGQKNIEAFF
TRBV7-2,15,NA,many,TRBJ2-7,TGTGCCAGCAGCTCACACAGGGTCCCCTCCTACGAGCAGTACTTC,CASSSHRVPSYEQYF
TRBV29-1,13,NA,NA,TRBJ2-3,TGCAGCGTTTCCCCCAAACTTCTAGGGACGCAGTATTTT,CSVSPKLLGTQYF
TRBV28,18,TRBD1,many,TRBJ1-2,TGTGCCAGCAGTTTATCGGGGCCCGGGGGACAGACTAACTATGGCTACACCTTC,CASSLSGPGGQTNYGYTF
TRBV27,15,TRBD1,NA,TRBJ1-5,TGTGCCAGCAGTTTCTCAGGGGGTGGAGTTCAGCCCCAGCATTTT,CASSFSGGGVQPQHF
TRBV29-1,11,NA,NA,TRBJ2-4,TGCAGCGTTGAATCGGGAAACATTCAGTACTTC,CSVESGNIQYF
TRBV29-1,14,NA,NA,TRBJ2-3,TGCAGCGTTGATCTGGGGGCGATCCCAGATACGCAGTATTTT,CSVDLGAIPDTQYF
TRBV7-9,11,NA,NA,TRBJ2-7,TGTGCCAGCAGTTTAAACTACGAGCAGTACTTC,CASSLNYEQYF
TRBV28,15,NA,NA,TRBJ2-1,TGTGCCAGCAGTCCTTCCAAAGGGGCCGACGGTGAGCAGTTCTTC,CASSPSKGADGEQFF
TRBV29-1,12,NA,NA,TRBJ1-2,TGCAGCTCAACAGGGTTTAACTATGGCTACACCTTC,CSSTGFNYGYTF
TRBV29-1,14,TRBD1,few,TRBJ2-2,TGCAGCGTTGAAACTGGACAGGGCGGAGGGGAGCTGTTTTTT,CSVETGQGGGELFF
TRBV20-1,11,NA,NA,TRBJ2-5,TGCAGTGCTAGTTCCCAAGAGACCCAGTACTTC,CSASSQETQYF
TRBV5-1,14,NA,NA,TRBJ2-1,TGCGCCAGCAGCTTCCTCGCCCCCGGCAATGAGCAGTTCTTC,CASSFLAPGNEQFF
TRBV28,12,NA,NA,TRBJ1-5,TGTGCCAGCAGTTCGCCCGGGCAGCCCCAGCATTTT,CASSSPGQPQHF
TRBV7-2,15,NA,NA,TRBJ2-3,TGTGCCAGCAGCAACTCCCGTTCCATTACTCATACGCAGTATTTT,CASSNSRSITHTQYF
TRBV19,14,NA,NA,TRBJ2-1,TGTGCCAGTAGTATAGGGACCCCGGGGGACGAGCAGTTCTTC,CASSIGTPGDEQFF
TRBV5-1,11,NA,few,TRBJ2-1,TGCGCCAGCAGCGCACTAGGAAGGCAGTTCTTC,CASSALGRQFF
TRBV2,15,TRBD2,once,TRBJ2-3,TGTGCCAGCAGTGGGGGACTAGCGGGAGCTGATACGCAGTATTTT,CASSGGLAGADTQYF
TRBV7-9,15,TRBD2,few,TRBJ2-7,TGTGCCAGCAGCTTTAGCGGGAGTAGGAGGTACGAGCAGTACTTC,CASSFSGSRRYEQYF
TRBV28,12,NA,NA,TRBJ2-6,TGTGCCAGCAGCAGCGAAGGAGGCGTCCTGACTTTC,CASSSEGGVLTF
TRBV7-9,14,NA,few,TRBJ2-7,TGTGCCAGCAGCTTACCCAGGAGCTCCTACGAGCAGTACTTC,CASSLPRSSYEQYF
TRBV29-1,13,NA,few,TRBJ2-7,TGCAGTCATTCAGGGGAGGGCTCCTACGAGCAGTACTTC,CSHSGEGSYEQYF
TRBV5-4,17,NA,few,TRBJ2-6,TGTGCCAGCAGCTTGGGGCGGGGACGCTCTGGGGCCAACGTCCTGACTTTC,CASSLGRGRSGANVLTF
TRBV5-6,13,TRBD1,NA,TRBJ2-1,TGTGCCAGCAGCCCGGGACAGCGCAGGGAGCAGTTCTTC,CASSPGQRREQFF
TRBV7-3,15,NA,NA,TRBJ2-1,TGTGCCAGCAGCGTTGACGTACAATCCTACAATGAGCAGTTCTTC,CASSVDVQSYNEQFF
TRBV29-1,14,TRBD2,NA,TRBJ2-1,TGCAGCGTTACGTTGGGACTAGCGGGTTCCGAGCAGTTCTTC,CSVTLGLAGSEQFF
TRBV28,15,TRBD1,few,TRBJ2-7,TGTGCCACCGTTCCTGGGACAGGGGTGAAGTACGAGCAGTACTTC,CATVPGTGVKYEQYF
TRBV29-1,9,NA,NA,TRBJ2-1,TGCAGCGTGGAAAATGAGCAGTTCTTC,CSVENEQFF
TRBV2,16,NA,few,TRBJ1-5,TGTGCCAGCAAGGGGGGAAAGGCTCCTGGCAATCAGCCCCAGCATTTT,CASKGGKAPGNQPQHF
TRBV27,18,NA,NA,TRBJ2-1,TGTGCCAGCAGTTTAAGACGACCCCGGGACTCCGCCTACAATGAGCAGTTCTTC,CASSLRRPRDSAYNEQFF
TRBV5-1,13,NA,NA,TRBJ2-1,TGCGCCAGCAGCTTGGTACTAGCCAATGAGCAGTTCTTC,CASSLVLANEQFF
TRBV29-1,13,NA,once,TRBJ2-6,TGCAGCGTGAAGGGGGCTGGGGCCAACGTCCTGACTTTC,CSVKGAGANVLTF
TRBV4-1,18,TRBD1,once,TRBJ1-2,TGCGCCAGCAGCCAAGTCCGGCGGACAGGGATGTCGGACTATGGCTACACCTTC,CASSQVRRTGMSDYGYTF
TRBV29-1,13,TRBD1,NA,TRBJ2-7,TGCAGCGTTGACTCGGGACAGGGTGAAGAGCAGTACTTC,CSVDSGQGEEQYF